This passage covers 22 T cell receptor beta chains from one sample sequenced in a study of neoadjuvant anti-PD-1 for oral cavity cancer (dated by TCRdb to about 2021). What this sample's time point label stands for: after neoadjuvant nivolumab, at surgical resection. The library was prepared using the immunoSEQ multiplex PCR assay. The immuneACCESS repertoire file appears here via TCRdb, limited to in-frame rearrangements. These files lack a portion of the clones; in checked studies, under half of the deficit traces to unresolved V genes, and the cause of the others is not known. Across this sample there are roughly 36,000 clones, with approximately 40% seen only once. The ten largest clones represent about a sixth of the sample. The sequencing used tumor tissue, collected after nivolumab (anti-PD-1) treatment. These receptors were obtained from a person aged 40 to 85 with oral cavity squamous cell carcinoma.

V usage is TRBV7-3 and J usage is TRBJ2-1; 7 bases agree with TRBD2. The CDR3 is 14 amino acids. CDR1 is SGHTA and CDR2 is FQGTGA in the germline V gene. The trim removed 2 bases at V and 7 bases at J, leaving 5 bases unmatched. Here the CDR3 DNA reads TGTGCCAGCAGCTTAGGACTAGTTAGGAATGAGCAGTTCTTC. Residues: CASSLGLVRNEQFF.

A few counts support this clone. This rearrangement joins TRBV2 to TRBJ2-7; 12 bases match TRBD2. CDR3 size: 13 residues. The germline CDR1 and CDR2 sequences are SNHLY and FYNNEI. The J segment lost 7 bases and the V segment lost 5 bases, leaving 3 bases of the junction unmatched. The CDR3 sequence: CASSTGLAGEQYF. The CDR3 coding sequence is TGTGCCAGCAGTACCGGACTAGCGGGAGAGCAGTACTTC.

The V and J genes are TRBV11-3 and TRBJ2-2, with unresolved D. Per germline, CDR1 SGHNT and CDR2 YENEEA. CDR3 length: 16 amino acids. Trimming pared 1 base from V and 0 bases from J, leaving 9 bases between. The CDR3 loop reads CASSLGFGANTGELFF. The CDR3 DNA follows: TGTGCCAGCAGCTTAGGGTTCGGAGCGAACACCGGGGAGCTGTTTTTT. Looking up the rest from reference TRBV11-3 and TRBJ2-2 gives the full variable domain: EAGVVQSPRYKIIEKKQPVAFWCNPISGHNTLYWYLQNLGQGPELLIRYENEEAVDDSQLPKDRFSAERLKGVDSTLKIQPAELGDSAVYLCASSLGFGANTGELFFGEGSRLTVL.

The chain joins TRBV25-1 to TRBJ1-1; 8 nucleotides align to TRBD1. V shed 0 bases and J 1 base; nucleotides not matched to a gene: 1. Per the germline V gene, CDR1 is MGHDK and CDR2 is SYGVNS. The CDR3 is 15 amino acids. CDR3 residues: CASSEYGQGNTEAFF. The CDR3 nucleotides read TGTGCCAGCAGTGAATATGGACAGGGGAACACTGAAGCTTTCTTT. The variable domain in full, completed from reference TRBV25-1 and TRBJ1-1, reads EADIYQTPRYLVIGTGKKITLECSQTMGHDKMYWYQQDPGMELHLIHYSYGVNSTEKGDLSSESTVSRIRTEHFPLTLESARPSHTSQYLCASSEYGQGNTEAFFGQGTRLTVV.

The chain is built from TRBV4-1 and TRBJ2-3; D gene unclear. CDR1 and CDR2 from the germline V gene are MGHRA and YSYEKL. CDR3 length: 16 amino acids. V lost 1 base and J 2 bases, leaving 13 bases between the germline ends. CDR3 region: CASSQGNPGSTDTQYF. The CDR3 coding sequence is TGCGCCAGCAGCCAAGGCAACCCTGGCTCCACAGATACGCAGTATTTT.

The chain carries TRBV30 and TRBJ2-2; D remains unclear. Trimming pared 4 bases from V and 5 bases from J, leaving 5 bases between. The germline V gene has CDR1 GTSNPN and CDR2 SVGIG (reference sequence). The CDR3 runs to 11 residues. The CDR3 region is CAWTRTGELFF. CDR3 bases: TGTGCCTGGACCCGTACCGGGGAGCTGTTTTTT.

The gene calls are TRBV10-3 and TRBJ2-3; TRBD2 is a possible D gene (6 bases). The CDR3 sequence is 15 residues long. V was clipped by 2 bases and J by 0 bases, with 9 bases between them. Germline V gives CDR1 ENHRY, CDR2 SYGVKD. The CDR3 region has the DNA TGTGCCATCAGTGAGGGGAGCGGGAGCACAGATACGCAGTATTTT. Encoded protein: CAISEGSGSTDTQYF.

The chain joins TRBV7-9 to TRBJ1-1; D remains unclear. This CDR3 comprises 11 residues. In germline, CDR1 is SEHNR, CDR2 FQNEAQ (reference sequence). V dropped 5 bases and J dropped 7 bases, with 8 bases sitting between them. CDR3 sequence reads: CASSQLLEAFF. The DNA for the CDR3 is TGTGCCAGCAGCCAGCTTCTTGAAGCTTTCTTT.

The chain combines TRBV30 with TRBJ1-3; tentatively, D is TRBD1 (6 bases). The germline CDR1 and CDR2 sequences are GTSNPN and SVGIG (reference sequence). This CDR3 contains 15 residues. Between the trimmed V and J ends, which lost 5 bases and 1 base, there was a span of 15 bases. CDR3 bases: TGTGCCTGGGACCTTCTACAGGGTTCTGGAAACACCATATATTTT. Its translation: CAWDLLQGSGNTIYF.

The J gene is TRBJ1-4, the V gene TRBV16; D might be TRBD1 (5 bases). Germline CDR1 reads KGHSY; CDR2 reads FQNENV. This CDR3 contains 13 residues. Trimming shortened V by 0 bases and J by 8 bases, and 7 bases separated the two germline ends. The CDR3 DNA reads as TGTGCCAGCAGCCAATCCAGGACAGAAAAACTGTTTTTT. As protein: CASSQSRTEKLFF.

V gene TRBV7-2 combines with J gene TRBJ2-1; D is ambiguous. The germline CDR1 and CDR2 sequences are SGHTA and FQGNSA. V lost 8 bases, J lost 6 bases, and 14 bases lay in between. CDR3 size: 13 residues. CDR3: CASRGVGVNEQFF. The CDR3 nucleotides are TGTGCCAGCCGTGGGGTCGGCGTCAATGAGCAGTTCTTC.

This clone was counted at least ten times. The chain joins TRBV28 to TRBJ2-5; tentatively, D is TRBD2 (6 bases). Germline values: CDR1 MDHEN, CDR2 SYDVKM. Trimming shortened V by 5 bases and J by 0 bases, and 7 bases separated the two germline ends. The CDR3 contains 13 residues. CDR3 amino acids: CASSRDYQETQYF. In DNA form, the CDR3 reads TGTGCCAGCAGTCGGGACTACCAAGAGACCCAGTACTTC.

This clone was found many times. This chain connects TRBV30 to TRBJ2-7; unclear D gene. This CDR3 has 12 residues. Trimming pared 3 bases from V and 4 bases from J, leaving 10 bases between. The germline CDR1 and CDR2 sequences are GTSNPN and SVGIG (reference sequence). The CDR3 DNA reads as TGTGCCTGGAGCATCACTCCTTACGAGCAGTACTTC. It yields the protein CAWSITPYEQYF.

The V and J genes are TRBV11-2 and TRBJ2-7; TRBD2 matches at 9 bases. The germline V gene encodes CDR1 SGHAT and CDR2 FQNNGV. CDR3 length equals 15 residues. V trimming: 5 bases; J trimming: 5 bases; junction bases outside the gene matches: 10. Written as DNA, the CDR3 is TGTGCCAGCAGCCAGAGTAGCGGGAGTCTGAACGAGCAGTACTTC. Protein: CASSQSSGSLNEQYF. The full variable domain, its missing parts supplied by reference TRBV11-2 and TRBJ2-7, is EAGVAQSPRYKIIEKRQSVAFWCNPISGHATLYWYQQILGQGPKLLIQFQNNGVVDDSQLPKDRFSAERLKGVDSTLKIQPAKLEDSAVYLCASSQSSGSLNEQYFGPGTRLTVT.

The chain uses TRBV27 and TRBJ2-3, with 7 nucleotides matching TRBD1. V was clipped by 8 bases and J by 6 bases; unmatched bases: 14. Germline CDR1 MNHEY, CDR2 SMNVEV (reference sequence). The CDR3 contains 15 residues. In DNA, the CDR3 is TGTGCCAGCTCCCGGGGCAGGGGGTCGTTGGATACGCAGTATTTT. Its protein is CASSRGRGSLDTQYF.

The chain links TRBV30 to TRBJ1-2; 12 bases line up with TRBD1. CDR3 length: 15 residues. CDR1 is GTSNPN and CDR2 is SVGIG in the germline V gene (reference sequence). The V segment lost 0 bases and the J segment 4 bases; nucleotides outside the gene matches: 3. The CDR3 nucleotides are TGTGCCTGGAGTGTAGGGACAGGGGGCGGCTATGGCTACACCTTC. Amino acids: CAWSVGTGGGYGYTF.

The J gene is TRBJ1-1, the V gene TRBV21-1. TRBV21-1 is deemed a pseudogene. The CDR3 has 16 amino acids. CDR3 protein: CASSPIMRGQNTEAFF. The CDR3, as DNA: TGTGCCAGCAGCCCCATCATGAGGGGCCAGAACACTGAAGCTTTCTTT.

A few counts support this clone. The J gene is TRBJ2-2, the V gene TRBV5-1; the D gene is possibly TRBD1 (6 bases). Germline lookup yields CDR1 SGHRS and CDR2 YFSETQ. Deletions cut 6 bases from V and 6 bases from J, with 15 bases between. The CDR3 loop spans 14 amino acids. The CDR3: CASKSRGGSGELFF. CDR3 in DNA: TGCGCCAGCAAGAGCAGGGGCGGGTCCGGGGAGCTGTTTTTT.

There are a few counts of this clone. The genes are TRBV7-9 and TRBJ2-3; D perhaps matches TRBD1 (5 bases). The V gene's germline CDR1 is SEHNR and CDR2 FQNEAQ (reference sequence). Deletions cut 7 bases from V and 6 bases from J, with 14 bases between. The CDR3 sequence is 13 residues long. The CDR3 coding sequence is TGTGCCAGCATCAGGGAAACGTTGGATACGCAGTATTTT. It yields the protein CASIRETLDTQYF. Drawing the rest from reference TRBV7-9 and TRBJ2-3, the complete variable domain is DTGVSQNPRHKITKRGQNVTFRCDPISEHNRLYWYRQTLGQGPEFLTYFQNEAQLEKSRLLSDRFSAERPKGSFSTLEIQRTEQGDSAMYLCASIRETLDTQYFGPGTRLTVL.

The chain employs TRBV7-3 and TRBJ2-7; a possible D gene is TRBD2 (6 bases). The CDR3 is made up of 13 amino acids. Germline CDR1 is SGHTA and CDR2 is FQGTGA. V gave up 5 bases and J gave up 7 bases, with 15 bases separating them. As DNA, the CDR3 is TGTGCCAGCAGCGGTCTGGGGGGTATGGAGCAGTACTTC. Protein: CASSGLGGMEQYF.

This clone was counted between two and nine times. For the CDR3, the DNA is TGCGCCAGCAGCCAAGATGAGGTGACAGGAGACACCGGGGAGCTGTTTTTT. Amino acid sequence: CASSQDEVTGDTGELFF. The chain couples TRBV4-1 to TRBJ2-2; TRBD1 is a possible D gene (6 bases). Germline CDR1 reads MGHRA; CDR2 reads YSYEKL. The V end was cut by 0 bases, the J end by 3 bases, with 14 bases between. The CDR3 has 17 amino acids.

The V call is TRBV5-1, the J call TRBJ2-7; 7 bases line up with TRBD1. Per germline, CDR1 SGHRS and CDR2 YFSETQ. The length of the CDR3 is 12 residues. V dropped 4 bases and J dropped 5; count of bases not matched to a gene: 3. In DNA, the CDR3 is TGCGCCAGCAGCCGGACAGGCGACGAGCAGTACTTC. Its protein is CASSRTGDEQYF.